This T cell receptor (beta chain) was retrieved from a study of CD8+CD57+ T cells in acquired aplastic anemia. Study as a whole: An average of around 3.5 ug of DNA was obtained from sorted CD4+ and CD8+ cells. Among healthy donors, CD4+ cells averaged roughly 11 million reads. Overall study results and limits: Controls did not differ significantly from patients in CD8+ Simpson's diversity.

On this clonotype: Its matching antigen is unknown.

Investigators profiled TCR beta VDJ and CDR3 from genomic DNA template. MiXCR, run by TCRdb on the reads, gives a single entry per CDR3 protein. Of some 180,000 distinct CDR3 sequences in the sample, 40% to 55% were seen once. The receptor was derived from a human donor in good health. The sample taken for sequencing was sorted CD4+, CD8+, or CD8+CD57+ T cells (not recorded which) from PBMCs.

CDR3 DNA: TGCAGTGCCCCCTCACGTTCGGATACGCAGTATTTT. Its translation: CSAPSRSDTQYF. The chain joins TRBV20-1 to TRBJ2-3, with D hard to call. The germline V and J ends were trimmed by 6 bases and 6 bases, with 13 bases remaining between them. The CDR3 length is 12 residues. Germline-derived CDR1 and CDR2 are DFQATT and SNEGSKA (reference sequence).